The 28 T cell receptor beta chains in this list originate from one sample, sequenced in a study of OX40 agonist ivuxolimab in advanced cancers. Method: immunoSEQ multiplex PCR; TCRdb's copy keeps in-frame clones and lacks some. The sample contains about 86,000 clones, 75% to 95% of which appear only once. Sequenced here: CD4+ or CD8+ T cells sorted from blood, sampled in a trial of the OX40 agonist ivuxolimab. These receptors were collected from an adult with an advanced solid tumor such as melanoma, head and neck, liver or kidney cancer.

This clone was counted a few times. The genes are TRBV7-3 and TRBJ2-1; TRBD2 agrees at 10 bases. Germline values: CDR1 SGHTA, CDR2 FQGTGA. V lost 4 bases to trimming and J lost 7 bases; unmatched junction nucleotides: 7. The CDR3 has 15 amino acids. CDR3 nucleotides: TGTGCCAGCAGCTCACCAGCGGGAGGGGGAAATGAGCAGTTCTTC. This codes for CASSSPAGGGNEQFF.

This clone was seen repeatedly, ten times or more. CDR3 protein: CASSVPRDGSYEQYF. As DNA, the CDR3 is TGTGCCAGCAGTGTTCCCCGGGACGGCTCCTACGAGCAGTACTTC. The V gene is TRBV6-1, the J gene TRBJ2-7; either TRBD1 or TRBD2 may supply D (5 bases each). Germline CDR1 is MNHNS and CDR2 is SASEGT. The V and J ends lost 4 bases and 0 bases respectively, with 13 bases between them. The CDR3 length is 15 residues.

The chain combines TRBV7-9 with TRBJ2-5, with 8 bases identical to TRBD1. Trimming removed 5 bases from V and 5 bases from J; junction bases left unmatched: 7. Germline CDR1 and CDR2: SEHNR and FQNEAQ (reference sequence). This CDR3 contains 14 residues. The CDR3 reads CASSPQGAGETQYF. CDR3 bases: TGTGCCAGCAGCCCCCAGGGGGCTGGTGAGACCCAGTACTTC.

J is TRBJ2-3 and V is TRBV30; a weak D match, TRBD1 (5 bases). There are 12 residues in the CDR3. Germline V gene sequence: CDR1 GTSNPN, CDR2 SVGIG (reference sequence). The V end lost 0 bases, the J end lost 7 bases, and 8 bases lay between the germline ends. The CDR3 protein is CAWSVQAYTQYF. In DNA, the CDR3 is TGTGCCTGGAGTGTACAGGCCTATACGCAGTATTTT.

The chain is built from TRBV28 and TRBJ2-5; TRBD1 matches 7 bases. Losses at the gene ends were 6 bases for V and 5 bases for J; bases not matched to a gene: 3. The CDR3 sequence is 12 residues long. The germline V gene has CDR1 MDHEN and CDR2 SYDVKM. The CDR3 DNA reads as TGTGCCAGCAGGGACAGGTTGGAGACCCAGTACTTC. Protein sequence: CASRDRLETQYF.

J is TRBJ2-1 and V is TRBV9; 10 nucleotides align to TRBD2. Germline values: CDR1 SGDLS, CDR2 YYNGEE. The CDR3 spans 18 residues. Losses at the gene ends were 1 base for V and 5 bases for J; bases not matched to a gene: 12. CDR3 sequence reads: CASSVQMPGLAVNNEQFF. DNA of the CDR3: TGTGCCAGCAGCGTACAAATGCCCGGACTAGCGGTTAACAATGAGCAGTTCTTC.

This clone was seen a single time. J is TRBJ1-5 and V is TRBV10-1; 7 positions match TRBD1. The ends lost 6 bases at V and 2 bases at J; junction bases unmatched: 13. CDR3 length: 17 residues. Germline V CDR1 and CDR2: WNHNN, SYGVQD (reference sequence). The CDR3 DNA follows: TGCGCCAGCAGCGAACTCACTCAGGGGGTTCGCAATCAGCCCCAGCATTTT. Translating it yields CASSELTQGVRNQPQHF.

The rearrangement links TRBV27 to TRBJ2-7; the D gene is possibly TRBD2 (5 bases). V was pared by 2 bases and J by 3 bases, with 11 bases between. Germline CDR1 reads MNHEY; CDR2 reads SMNVEV (reference sequence). CDR3 size: 14 residues. CDR3 region: CASSLKGVVYEQYF. The CDR3 nucleotides read TGTGCCAGCAGTTTAAAGGGAGTAGTCTACGAGCAGTACTTC.

This rearrangement joins TRBV11-3 to TRBJ1-4, with D tentatively TRBD1 (6 bases). V was trimmed by 4 bases and J by 8 bases, leaving 14 bases between them. Looked up from germline, CDR1 is SGHNT and CDR2 is YENEEA. This CDR3 has 14 residues. CDR3 in DNA: TGTGCCAGCAGCTCGGGGGCATCAATAGAAAAACTGTTTTTT. The encoded protein is CASSSGASIEKLFF.

The chain employs TRBV6-1 and TRBJ1-2; possibly TRBD1 for D (6 bases). V lost 6 bases and J lost 6, with 20 bases in between. The CDR3 is 15 residues long. Per the germline V gene, CDR1 is MNHNS and CDR2 is SASEGT. CDR3 DNA sequence: TGTGCCAGCAGCCTTTGGGGGGGCGTCTGGAATGGCTACACCTTC. Its translation is CASSLWGGVWNGYTF.

This clone was found a few times. The gene calls are TRBV27 and TRBJ2-5; TRBD1 matches 7 bases. The CDR3 contains 15 residues. Germline lookup yields CDR1 MNHEY and CDR2 SMNVEV (reference sequence). The junction had 5 bases not matched to a gene; V was cut back by 4 bases and J by 0 bases. DNA for the CDR3: TGTGCCAGCAGTTCCGCCCAGGGGGACCAAGAGACCCAGTACTTC. It translates to CASSSAQGDQETQYF.

The chain links TRBV5-4 to TRBJ1-5; D gene uncertain. The CDR3 has 14 amino acids. The germline V gene encodes CDR1 SGHNT and CDR2 YYREEE (reference sequence). The V end was cut by 0 bases, the J end by 1 base, with 5 bases between. The CDR3 reads CASSLAGSNQPQHF. For the CDR3, the DNA is TGTGCCAGCAGCTTGGCGGGAAGCAATCAGCCCCAGCATTTT.

This chain links TRBV9 with TRBJ1-2; 7 bases are shared with TRBD1. Germline assignment: CDR1 SGDLS and CDR2 YYNGEE. CDR3 size: 12 residues. J lost 7 bases, V lost 4 bases, and 4 bases had no gene match. CDR3 protein: CASSRDRFGYTF. The CDR3 nucleotides are TGTGCCAGCAGCCGGGACAGATTTGGCTACACCTTC. The entire variable domain, with the rest obtained from reference TRBV9 and TRBJ1-2, is as follows: DSGVTQTPKHLITATGQRVTLRCSPRSGDLSVYWYQQSLDQGLQFLIQYYNGEERAKGNILERFSAQQFPDLHSELNLSSLELGDSALYFCASSRDRFGYTFGSGTRLTVV.

In its sample, this clone was seen once. The CDR3 bases are TGTGCCAGCAGTTACTTCGGGGGGAGCTCCTACAATGAGCAGTTCTTC. It encodes CASSYFGGSSYNEQFF. The chain uses TRBV6-6 and TRBJ2-1; 7 nucleotides match TRBD2. The V gene end was trimmed by 1 base and the J gene end by 0 bases; junction bases not matched to a gene: 3. Germline CDR1 is MNHNY and CDR2 is SVGAGI (reference sequence). This CDR3 comprises 16 residues.

The V gene is TRBV20-1, the J gene TRBJ2-5; perhaps TRBD1 as D (5 bases). The end of the DNA is better explained by TRBJ2-7, so the J call may be wrong. CDR1 DFQATT and CDR2 SNEGSKA come from the germline V gene (reference sequence). This CDR3 comprises 11 residues. In DNA, the CDR3 is TGCAGTGCTCTAACAGGTTACGAGCAGTACTTC. Translating it yields CSALTGYEQYF.

V usage is TRBV9 and J usage is TRBJ1-4, with D possibly matching TRBD1 (5 bases). Germline values: CDR1 SGDLS, CDR2 YYNGEE. V lost 3 bases and J 5 bases, leaving 17 bases between the germline ends. The CDR3 runs 16 residues. CDR3 region: CASSGPTTVTNEKLFF. The DNA of the CDR3 is TGTGCCAGCAGCGGACCCACGACAGTCACAAATGAAAAACTGTTTTTT.

The chain combines TRBV6-6 with TRBJ1-5, with 9 bases identical to TRBD1. The CDR3 runs to 16 residues. The germline CDR1 and CDR2 sequences are MNHNY and SVGAGI (reference sequence). J was trimmed by 0 bases and V by 2 bases; bases with no gene match: 2. The CDR3 loop is CASSYGGQGSNQPQHF. The CDR3 DNA sequence: TGTGCCAGCAGTTACGGGGGACAGGGTAGCAATCAGCCCCAGCATTTT.

The CDR3 DNA reads as TGTGCCAGCAGCAAATTTGCAGGTTTGGTCGGAGGATGCAATCAGCCCCAGCATTTT. It encodes CASSKFAGLVGGCNQPQHF. The rearrangement uses TRBV21-1 and TRBJ1-5. TRBV21-1 is an annotated pseudogene. This CDR3 has 19 amino acids.

The chain employs TRBV6-1 and TRBJ2-7; D possibly uses TRBD1 or TRBD2 (5 bases each). Germline V CDR1 and CDR2: MNHNS, SASEGT. Trimming shortened V by 4 bases and J by 8 bases, and 15 bases separated the two germline ends. CDR3 size: 13 residues. The CDR3 DNA sequence: TGTGCCAGCAGTGGGGGACCTTCCGGGCAGCAGTACTTC. It encodes CASSGGPSGQQYF.

This chain connects TRBV6-5 to TRBJ2-1; TRBD2 matches at 9 bases. V was pared by 4 bases and J by 7 bases, with 5 bases of the junction left unmatched. Germline CDR1 MNHEY, CDR2 SVGAGI. CDR3 length equals 14 residues. In DNA form, the CDR3 reads TGTGCCAGCAGTTTAGCGGGAGTTGATAATGAGCAGTTCTTC. It specifies CASSLAGVDNEQFF.

This chain uses TRBV10-2 with TRBJ1-4; tentative D call: TRBD1 (6 bases). The CDR3 runs 11 residues. Germline lookup yields CDR1 WSHSY and CDR2 SAAADI. V was cut by 5 bases and J by 11 bases, with 9 bases left in between. This CDR3 is CASSTGRKLFF. In DNA form, the CDR3 reads TGCGCCAGCAGTACAGGGAGGAAACTGTTTTTT.

This chain's CDR3 is CASSRQGRDTEAFF. The CDR3 DNA follows: TGTGCCAGCAGCAGACAGGGGAGGGACACTGAAGCTTTCTTT. The genes are TRBV7-3 and TRBJ1-1; 8 bases align to TRBD1. J lost 3 bases, V lost 5 bases, and 5 bases had no gene match. The germline gives CDR1 SGHTA, CDR2 FQGTGA. The CDR3 sequence is 14 residues long.

The V and J genes are TRBV19 and TRBJ1-6; no firm D call. Germline V gene sequence: CDR1 LNHDA, CDR2 SQIVND (reference sequence). The V and J ends lost 7 bases and 9 bases respectively, with 19 bases between them. The CDR3 consists of 15 residues. The CDR3 DNA sequence: TGTGCCAGTACCCTAGGGCCGGACTTGGGTTCACCCCTCCACTTT. Translation gives CASTLGPDLGSPLHF.

The gene calls are TRBV7-6 and TRBJ2-2; TRBD2 agrees at 12 bases. Germline V gene sequence: CDR1 SGHVS, CDR2 FNYEAQ. The CDR3 loop spans 17 amino acids. With 1 base clipped from V and 5 bases from J, the junction kept 5 bases outside the gene matches. The CDR3 loop reads CASSLVPSGRETGELFF. The CDR3 region has the DNA TGTGCCAGCAGCTTAGTACCTAGCGGGAGGGAAACCGGGGAGCTGTTTTTT.

The rearrangement uses TRBV6-5 and TRBJ1-5; D is uncertain. V was shortened by 2 bases and J by 9 bases, with 8 bases between the two germline ends. The CDR3 contains 12 residues. Germline CDR1 is MNHEY and CDR2 is SVGAGI. The CDR3 DNA follows: TGTGCCAGCAGTTACAGGGCTGGGCCCCAGCATTTT. Its protein product is CASSYRAGPQHF.

The chain is built from TRBV25-1 and TRBJ2-7; D is ambiguous. The CDR3 is 13 residues long. Looked up from germline, CDR1 is MGHDK and CDR2 is SYGVNS. Trimming removed 2 bases from V and 9 bases from J, with 14 bases in between. Written as DNA, the CDR3 is TGTGCCAGCAGTGAAGATTTCCCTGACGGGCAGTACTTC. It specifies CASSEDFPDGQYF.

The V and J genes are TRBV28 and TRBJ2-2, with D perhaps TRBD2 (6 bases). Germline values: CDR1 MDHEN, CDR2 SYDVKM. The CDR3 extends over 14 amino acids. Trimming cost V 9 bases and J 7 bases, with 18 bases left between them. DNA for the CDR3: TGTGCCAGTACTAGGGACTCCAGGGTCGGGGAGCTGTTTTTT. This translates into CASTRDSRVGELFF.

The CDR3 here is CASSIRSEQFF. The CDR3 DNA reads as TGTGCCAGTAGTATAAGGAGTGAGCAGTTCTTC. The J gene is TRBJ2-1, the V gene TRBV19, with D unclear. V gave up 2 bases and J gave up 9 bases, with 5 bases separating them. Per germline, CDR1 LNHDA and CDR2 SQIVND (reference sequence). This CDR3 is 11 amino acids long.